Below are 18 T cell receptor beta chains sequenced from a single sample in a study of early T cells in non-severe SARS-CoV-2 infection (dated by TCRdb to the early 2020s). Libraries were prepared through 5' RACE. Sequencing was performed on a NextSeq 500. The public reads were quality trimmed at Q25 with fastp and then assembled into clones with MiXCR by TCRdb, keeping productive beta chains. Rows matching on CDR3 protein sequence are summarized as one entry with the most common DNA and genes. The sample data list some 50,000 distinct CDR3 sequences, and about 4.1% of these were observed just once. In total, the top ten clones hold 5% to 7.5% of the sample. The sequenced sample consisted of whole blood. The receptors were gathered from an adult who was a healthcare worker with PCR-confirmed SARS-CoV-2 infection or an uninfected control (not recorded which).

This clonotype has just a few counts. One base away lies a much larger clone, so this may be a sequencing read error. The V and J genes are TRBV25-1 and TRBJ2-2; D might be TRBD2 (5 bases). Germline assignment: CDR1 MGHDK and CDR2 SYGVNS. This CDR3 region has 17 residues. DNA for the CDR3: TGTGCCAGCGGTGACGCCTGGACGGGAACCAACACCGGGGAGCTGTTTTTT. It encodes CASGDAWTGTNTGELFF.

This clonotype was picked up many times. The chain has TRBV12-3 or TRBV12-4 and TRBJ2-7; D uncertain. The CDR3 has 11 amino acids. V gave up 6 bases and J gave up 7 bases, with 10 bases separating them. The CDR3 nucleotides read TGTGCCAGCAGCCCCGGCTGGGAGCAGTACTTC. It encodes CASSPGWEQYF.

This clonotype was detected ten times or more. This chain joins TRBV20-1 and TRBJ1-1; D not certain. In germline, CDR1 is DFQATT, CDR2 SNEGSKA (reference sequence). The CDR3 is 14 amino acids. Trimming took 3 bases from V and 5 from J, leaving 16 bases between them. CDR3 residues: CSARGGPGGTEAFF. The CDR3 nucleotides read TGCAGTGCTAGGGGAGGACCCGGAGGGACTGAAGCTTTCTTT.

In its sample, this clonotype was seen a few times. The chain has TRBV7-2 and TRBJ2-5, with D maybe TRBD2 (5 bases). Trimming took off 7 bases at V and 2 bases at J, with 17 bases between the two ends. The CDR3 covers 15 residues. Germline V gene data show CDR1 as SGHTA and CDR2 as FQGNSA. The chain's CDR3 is CASTPRAGEQETQYF. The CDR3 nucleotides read TGTGCCAGCACACCGAGGGCGGGTGAACAAGAGACCCAGTACTTC.

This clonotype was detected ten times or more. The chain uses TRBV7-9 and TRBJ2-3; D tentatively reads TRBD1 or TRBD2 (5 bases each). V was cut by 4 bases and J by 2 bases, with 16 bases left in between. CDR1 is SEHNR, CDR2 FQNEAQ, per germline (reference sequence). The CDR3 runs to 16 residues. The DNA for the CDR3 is TGTGCCAGCAGCTCATGGGGACGGTTTACCACAGATACGCAGTATTTT. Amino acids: CASSSWGRFTTDTQYF.

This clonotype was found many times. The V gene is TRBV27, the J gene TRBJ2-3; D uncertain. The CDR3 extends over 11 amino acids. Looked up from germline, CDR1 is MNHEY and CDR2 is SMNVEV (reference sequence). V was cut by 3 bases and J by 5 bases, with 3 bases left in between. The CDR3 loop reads CASSFRDTQYF. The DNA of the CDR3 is TGTGCCAGCAGTTTTCGAGATACGCAGTATTTT.

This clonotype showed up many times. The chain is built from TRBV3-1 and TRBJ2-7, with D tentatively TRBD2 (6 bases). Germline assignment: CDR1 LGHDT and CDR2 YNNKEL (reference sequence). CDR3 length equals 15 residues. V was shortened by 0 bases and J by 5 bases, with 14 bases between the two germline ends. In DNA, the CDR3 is TGTGCCAGCAGCCAAGACCTCCGGCGGGATAACGAGCAGTACTTC. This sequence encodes CASSQDLRRDNEQYF.

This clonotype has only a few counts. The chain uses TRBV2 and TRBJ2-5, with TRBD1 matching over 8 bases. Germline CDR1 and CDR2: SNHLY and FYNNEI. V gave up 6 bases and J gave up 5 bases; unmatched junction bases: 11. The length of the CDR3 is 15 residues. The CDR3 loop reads CASRLRQGTRETQYF. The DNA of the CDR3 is TGTGCCAGCAGGCTCAGACAGGGGACTCGGGAGACCCAGTACTTC.

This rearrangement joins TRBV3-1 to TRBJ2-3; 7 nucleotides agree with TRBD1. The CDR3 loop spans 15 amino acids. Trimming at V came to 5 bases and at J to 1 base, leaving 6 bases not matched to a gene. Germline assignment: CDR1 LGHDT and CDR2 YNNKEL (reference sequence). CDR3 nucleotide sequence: TGTGCCAGCAGCATACAGGGGCCGGGCACAGATACGCAGTATTTT. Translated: CASSIQGPGTDTQYF.

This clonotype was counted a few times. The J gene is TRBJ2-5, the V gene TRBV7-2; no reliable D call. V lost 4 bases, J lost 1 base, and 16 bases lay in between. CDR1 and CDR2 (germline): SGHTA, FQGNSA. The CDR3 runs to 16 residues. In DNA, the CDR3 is TGTGCCAGCAGCTACTCCTACAACGACCTCCAAGAGACCCAGTACTTC. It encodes CASSYSYNDLQETQYF.

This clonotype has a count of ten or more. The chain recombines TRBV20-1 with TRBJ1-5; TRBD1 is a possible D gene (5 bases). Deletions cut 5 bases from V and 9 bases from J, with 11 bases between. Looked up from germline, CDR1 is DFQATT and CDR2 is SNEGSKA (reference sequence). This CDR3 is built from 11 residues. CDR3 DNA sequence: TGCAGTGCTGGGACCCAGGGGCCCCAGCATTTT. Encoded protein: CSAGTQGPQHF.

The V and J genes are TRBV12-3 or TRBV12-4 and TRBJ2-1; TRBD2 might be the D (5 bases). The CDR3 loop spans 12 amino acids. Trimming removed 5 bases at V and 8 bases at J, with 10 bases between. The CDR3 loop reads CASSQRADEQFF. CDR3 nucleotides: TGTGCCAGCAGTCAGAGGGCGGATGAGCAGTTCTTC.

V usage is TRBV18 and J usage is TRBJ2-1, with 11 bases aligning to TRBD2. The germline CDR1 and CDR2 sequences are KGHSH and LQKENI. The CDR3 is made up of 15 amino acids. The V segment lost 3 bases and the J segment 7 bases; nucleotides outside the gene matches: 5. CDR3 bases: TGTGCCAGCTCACCTAGCGGGGGGGCAACGAATGAGCAGTTCTTC. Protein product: CASSPSGGATNEQFF.

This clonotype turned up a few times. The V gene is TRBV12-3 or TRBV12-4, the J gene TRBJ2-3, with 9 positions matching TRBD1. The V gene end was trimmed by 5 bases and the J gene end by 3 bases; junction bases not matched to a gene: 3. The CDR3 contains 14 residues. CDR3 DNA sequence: TGTGCCAGCAGTGTACAGGGGGCAACAGATACGCAGTATTTT. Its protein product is CASSVQGATDTQYF.

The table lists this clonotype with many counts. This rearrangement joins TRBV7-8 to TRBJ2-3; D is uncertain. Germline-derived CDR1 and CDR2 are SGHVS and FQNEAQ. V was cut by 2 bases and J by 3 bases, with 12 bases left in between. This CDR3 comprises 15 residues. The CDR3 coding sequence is TGTGCCAGCAGCTTAACGGTACAACCGACAGATACGCAGTATTTT. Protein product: CASSLTVQPTDTQYF.

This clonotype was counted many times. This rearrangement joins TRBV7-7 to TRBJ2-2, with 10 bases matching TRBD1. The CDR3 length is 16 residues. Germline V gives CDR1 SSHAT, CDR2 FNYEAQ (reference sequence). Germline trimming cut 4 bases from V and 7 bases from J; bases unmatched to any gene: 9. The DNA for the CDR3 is TGTGCCAGCAGCTCTTCGGGACAGGGGCTGCGCGGGGAGCTGTTTTTT. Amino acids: CASSSSGQGLRGELFF.

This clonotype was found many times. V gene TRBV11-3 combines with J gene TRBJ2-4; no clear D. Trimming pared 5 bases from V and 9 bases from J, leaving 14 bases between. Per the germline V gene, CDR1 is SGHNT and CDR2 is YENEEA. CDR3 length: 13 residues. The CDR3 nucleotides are TGTGCCAGCAGCCCTGACAATTTTGGCATTCAGTACTTC. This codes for CASSPDNFGIQYF.

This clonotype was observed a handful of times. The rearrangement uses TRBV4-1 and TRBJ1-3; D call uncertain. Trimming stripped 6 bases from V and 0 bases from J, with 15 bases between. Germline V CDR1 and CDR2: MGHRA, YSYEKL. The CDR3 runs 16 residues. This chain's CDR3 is CASSPDRSFSGNTIYF. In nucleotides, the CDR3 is TGCGCCAGCAGTCCCGACCGAAGTTTCTCTGGAAACACCATATATTTT.